This T cell receptor beta chain comes out of a study of shared clonotypes between healthy human individuals. For the study at large: Donors had three CD4 naive, three CD4 memory, two CD8 naive and one CD8 memory plate apiece.

In replicate PCRs of sorted subsets, roughly 200 ng DNA, approximately 32,000 T cell genomes, was used. Here immunoSEQ multiplex PCR was the method, and the copy in TCRdb shows in-frame clones only, minus some. The sample yields some 1.5 million clones, around 98% seen once. Findings and limits, study-wide: Shared clonotypes across all four donors exceeded non-shared ones in generation probability.

A remark on this clone: The antigen is undetermined.

V was cut by 3 bases and J by 2 bases, with 14 bases left in between. Germline CDR1 SGHAT, CDR2 FQNNGV. The CDR3 extends over 16 amino acids. Sequencing used naive CD4+ T cells sorted from blood. Subset reported: CD45RA+ positively selected. V gene TRBV11-2 combines with J gene TRBJ2-1, with D uncertain. This receptor was obtained from a man aged 25-45 years in good health. In DNA form, the CDR3 reads TGTGCCAGCAGCTTTTTGTCGGACGGCCCCTACAATGAGCAGTTCTTC. Amino acids: CASSFLSDGPYNEQFF.